These T cell receptor beta chains were read from a single sample in a study of cytomegalovirus exposure and HLA in healthy donors. The method was immunoSEQ multiplex PCR; TCRdb's version includes in-frame clones alone and lacks a portion of them. The repertoire has 150,000 to 170,000 clones, roughly 80% of them found once; the top ten carry over 3%. Material for sequencing was PBMCs. The receptors originated from a middle-aged woman in good health and CMV-seronegative. Each CDR3 is given with its conserved first and last residue. The D gene is left open where the match is weak. Only some rows state a clone size, as once, few, many or a class for expanded clones.

clone_size d_call j_call v_call cdr3_aa cdr3_nt
. . TRBJ1-2 TRBV19 CASSMIQVNYGYTF TGTGCCAGTAGTATGATACAGGTTAACTATGGCTACACCTTC
. . TRBJ2-3 TRBV28 CASSLAGLTDTQYF TGTGCCAGCAGTCTGGCAGGACTCACAGATACGCAGTATTTT
. . TRBJ2-7 TRBV6-5 CASSYSQGFYEQYF TGTGCCAGCAGTTACTCTCAGGGTTTCTACGAGCAGTACTTC
. TRBD1 TRBJ2-7 TRBV25-1 CASSEYTGTDTYEQYF TGTGCCAGCAGTGAATACACCGGGACAGATACCTACGAGCAGTACTTC
. . TRBJ1-5 TRBV28 CASSLSQGRGNQPQHF TGTGCCAGCAGTTTATCACAGGGACGGGGCAATCAGCCCCAGCATTTT
. TRBD1 TRBJ1-1 TRBV5-1 CASSLGTGNTEAFF TGCGCCAGCAGCCTTGGGACAGGGAACACTGAAGCTTTCTTT
once . TRBJ2-1 TRBV4-2 CASSHQGPGSNEQFF TGTGCCAGCAGCCATCAGGGCCCCGGGAGCAATGAGCAGTTCTTC
. TRBD1 TRBJ1-5 TRBV2 CASREQGAGGNQPQHF TGTGCCAGCAGGGAACAGGGGGCTGGGGGCAATCAGCCCCAGCATTTT
once TRBD2 TRBJ2-3 TRBV5-4 CASSRGGSVPDTQYF TGTGCCAGCAGCCGAGGCGGGAGTGTACCAGATACGCAGTATTTT
. . TRBJ1-4 TRBV4-1 CASSQSRSKLFF TGCGCCAGCAGCCAAAGTCGGTCAAAACTGTTTTTT
. TRBD1 TRBJ1-2 TRBV19 CASRRGQGTYGYTF TGTGCCAGTAGGCGTGGACAGGGGACCTATGGCTACACCTTC
. TRBD1 TRBJ1-5 TRBV6-6 CASSNRGKGNQPQHF TGTGCCAGCAGCAACAGGGGGAAGGGCAATCAGCCCCAGCATTTT
once . TRBJ2-5 TRBV10-3 CAISDGQETQYF TGTGCCATCAGTGACGGGCAAGAGACCCAGTACTTC
. TRBD2 TRBJ2-1 TRBV18 CASSPIRGTSGYNEQFF TGTGCCAGCTCACCCATTCGCGGGACTAGCGGCTACAATGAGCAGTTCTTC
. . TRBJ2-6 TRBV6-5 CASSSDFFSGANVLTF TGTGCCAGCAGTTCGGACTTCTTCTCTGGGGCCAACGTCCTGACTTTC
. . TRBJ2-3 TRBV28 CATRVGGAPDTQYF TGTGCCACCCGAGTGGGGGGGGCTCCAGATACGCAGTATTTT
. . TRBJ1-5 TRBV19 CASSIGADGRQAQHF TGTGCCAGTAGTATAGGCGCCGACGGGAGACAAGCCCAGCATTTT
. . TRBJ1-1 TRBV6-1 CASRSGLNTEAFF TGTGCCAGCAGATCGGGGTTGAACACTGAAGCTTTCTTT
. TRBD2 TRBJ2-7 TRBV4-1 CASSQDGTRAREQYF TGCGCCAGCAGCCAAGACGGGACTAGGGCCCGGGAGCAGTACTTC
. . TRBJ1-1 TRBV19 CASTLGGIGNTEAFF TGTGCCAGTACCCTCGGGGGAATCGGAAACACTGAAGCTTTCTTT
. TRBD1 TRBJ2-5 TRBV6-1 CAGARSGTVQETQYF TGTGCCGGTGCTAGATCGGGGACAGTTCAAGAGACCCAGTACTTC
. TRBD2 TRBJ2-1 TRBV19 CASISWTSGRNEQFF TGTGCCAGTATCTCCTGGACTAGCGGGAGAAATGAGCAGTTCTTC
. . TRBJ2-1 TRBV10-3 CAISFRGNEQFF TGTGCCATTTCCTTCAGAGGGAATGAGCAGTTCTTC
few . TRBJ1-2 TRBV4-1 CASSQESVGAQGYTF TGCGCCAGCAGCCAAGAAAGTGTGGGGGCGCAAGGCTACACCTTC
few TRBD2 TRBJ2-3 TRBV30 CASSGGGRVTDTQYF TGTGCCTCCTCGGGGGGAGGCCGGGTCACAGATACGCAGTATTTT
. TRBD1 TRBJ2-1 TRBV25-1 CASSSQPQGALRNEQFF TGTGCCAGCAGTTCCCAGCCACAGGGGGCTTTACGGAATGAGCAGTTCTTC
. . TRBJ2-1 TRBV5-1 CASSFQAYNEQFF TGCGCCAGCAGCTTCCAGGCCTACAATGAGCAGTTCTTC
. . TRBJ1-2 TRBV6-1 CASRPAGTPNYGYTF TGTGCCAGCAGGCCCGCCGGGACACCTAACTATGGCTACACCTTC